What follows are 8 T cell receptor beta chains derived from one specimen sequenced in a study of regulatory T cells in long-lasting Graves disease. Time point indicated: newly diagnosed GD, antithyroid drugs for less than 3 months. RNA isolated from PBMCs was used to make the TCR library. According to the study, TCR beta libraries were built with iRepertoire HTBI primers and CDR3-region Arm-PCR. TCRdb re-called the multiplex PCR reads through MiXCR, storing one row per CDR3 protein. The sample shows 350,000 to 500,000 distinct CDR3 sequences, 11% to 15% of them seen only once. A further study also used this sample, focusing on T cells in Graves' hyperthyroidism and ophthalmopathy.

This sample comprised peripheral blood mononuclear cells (PBMCs), obtained at new diagnosis, from a patient treated with antithyroid drugs. These TCRs come from a woman aged 45-65 years with Graves disease.

This clonotype has a count of ten or more. The chain is built from TRBV2 and TRBJ2-4; TRBD2 matches 15 bases. Germline-derived CDR1 and CDR2 are SNHLY and FYNNEI. With 6 bases clipped from V and 0 bases from J, the junction kept 6 bases outside the gene matches. The length of the CDR3 is 18 residues. CDR3 in DNA: TGTGCCAGCAGCGGTGGACTAGCGGGAGGGCCAGCCAAAAACATTCAGTACTTC. Translation gives CASSGGLAGGPAKNIQYF.

Details on this clonotype: Just one base apart from a much larger clone, this may be a read error. The V call is TRBV9, the J call TRBJ2-3; 11 nucleotides line up with TRBD1. The CDR3 extends over 16 amino acids. The J segment lost 0 bases and the V segment lost 4 bases, leaving 4 bases of the junction unmatched. The germline gives CDR1 SGDLS, CDR2 YYNGEE. The CDR3 sequence: CASSIGTGGSTDTQYF. The CDR3 DNA reads as TGTGCCAGCAGCATAGGGACAGGGGGTAGCACAGATACGCAGTATTTT. The entire variable domain, with the rest obtained from reference TRBV9 and TRBJ2-3, is as follows: DSGVTQTPKHLITATGQRVTLRCSPRSGDLSVYWYQQSLDQGLQFLIQYYNGEERAKGNILERFSAQQFPDLHSELNLSSLELGDSALYFCASSIGTGGSTDTQYFGPGTRLTVL.

This clonotype was picked up many times. The junction departs from germline at one end; a sequencing error may be responsible. The chain recombines TRBV5-1 with TRBJ2-2; D is undetermined. In germline, CDR1 is SGHRS, CDR2 YFSETQ. CDR3 size: 13 residues. The CDR3 region is CASSWSNTGELFF. The CDR3, as DNA: TGTGCCAGCAGCTGGTCGAACACCGGGGAGCTGTTTTTT.

This clonotype has only one observation. The rearrangement joins TRBV6-5 to TRBJ2-1; 8 nucleotides line up with TRBD1. Trimming removed 0 bases from V and 4 bases from J; junction bases left unmatched: 2. CDR3 length: 15 amino acids. In germline, CDR1 is MNHEY, CDR2 SVGAGI. The chain's CDR3 is CASSYSRTGYNEQFF. The CDR3 DNA follows: TGTGCCAGCAGTTACTCGCGGACAGGGTACAATGAGCAGTTCTTC.

This clonotype was observed a handful of times. The chain employs TRBV13 and TRBJ2-2; D not certain. The CDR3 is made up of 12 amino acids. V dropped 2 bases and J dropped 6 bases, with 4 bases sitting between them. Germline-derived CDR1 and CDR2 are PRHDT and FYEKMQ (reference sequence). The CDR3 sequence: CASSLPPGELFF. The CDR3 DNA reads TGTGCCAGCAGCTTACCTCCCGGGGAGCTGTTTTTT.

Ten or more counts support this clonotype. This sequence joins TRBV27 and TRBJ2-3; TRBD2 matches 7 bases. The germline V gene encodes CDR1 MNHEY and CDR2 SMNVEV (reference sequence). This CDR3 comprises 13 residues. With 6 bases clipped from V and 2 bases from J, the junction kept 2 bases outside the gene matches. CDR3 residues: CASRTSDTDTQYF. The CDR3 DNA reads as TGTGCCAGCAGAACTAGCGACACAGATACGCAGTATTTT.

This clonotype showed up just a few times. The rearrangement uses TRBV6-1 and TRBJ1-1, with a possible D match to TRBD1 (6 bases). Germline V gene lookup returns CDR1 MNHNS and CDR2 SASEGT. V was cut by 2 bases and J by 4 bases, with 8 bases left in between. CDR3 length: 13 amino acids. The CDR3 DNA follows: TGTGCCAGCAGTGAAAGGGACACCACTGAAGCTTTCTTT. It translates to CASSERDTTEAFF.

CDR3 region: CATGDRGGMDNEQFF. CDR3 coding DNA: TGTGCCACCGGGGACAGGGGGGGGATGGACAATGAGCAGTTCTTC. The chain carries TRBV19 and TRBJ2-1, with TRBD1 matching over 11 bases. The CDR3 has 15 residues. Trimming cost V 10 bases and J 5 bases; bases outside gene matches: 10. The germline V gene has CDR1 LNHDA and CDR2 SQIVND (reference sequence).